The subject of this entry is one T cell receptor (beta chain). Its matching antigen is unknown. TCRdb analysed the reads with MiXCR anew, one entry per CDR3 protein. The data contain approximately 250,000 distinct CDR3 sequences, 6% to 8% of them singletons. These data originate in a study of T cell repertoires in cytomegalovirus infection. Whole-study context: A matching HLA type, together with CMV infection, was signaled by public TCR beta signatures.

General study points: Summed frequency of shared TCR beta families picked out CMV carriers who also had the relevant HLA. HLA-C-restricted CMV-specific TCR beta clonotypes were dominant in the ex vivo response.

The V end lost 0 bases, the J end lost 4 bases, and 12 bases lay between the germline ends. CDR3 length: 16 amino acids. The gene calls are TRBV23-1 and TRBJ2-2; D call uncertain. TRBV23-1 is assigned to the ORF class and has an uncertain function. The sequence came from a human donor in good health (CMV status not recorded). Some clones in this sample may be carry-over from other donors' samples. What was sequenced was PBMCs. CDR3 bases: TGCGCCAGCAGTCAATCTATCCGGGCTCTCACCGGGGAGCTGTTTTTT. This sequence encodes CASSQSIRALTGELFF.